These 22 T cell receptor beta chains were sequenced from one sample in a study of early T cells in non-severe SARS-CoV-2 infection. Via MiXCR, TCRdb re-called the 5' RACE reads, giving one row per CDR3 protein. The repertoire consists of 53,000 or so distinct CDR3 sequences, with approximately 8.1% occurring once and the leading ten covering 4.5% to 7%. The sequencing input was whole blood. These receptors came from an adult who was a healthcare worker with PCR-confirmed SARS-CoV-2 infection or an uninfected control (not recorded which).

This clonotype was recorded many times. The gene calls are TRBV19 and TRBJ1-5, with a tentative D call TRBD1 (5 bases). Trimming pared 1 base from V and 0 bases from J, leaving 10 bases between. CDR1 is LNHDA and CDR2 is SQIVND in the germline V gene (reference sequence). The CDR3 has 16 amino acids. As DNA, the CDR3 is TGTGCCAGTAGTATAGTTGGACACTATAGCAATCAGCCCCAGCATTTT. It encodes CASSIVGHYSNQPQHF. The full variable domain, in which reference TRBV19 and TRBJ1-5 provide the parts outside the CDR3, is DGGITQSPKYLFRKEGQNVTLSCEQNLNHDAMYWYRQDPGQGLRLIYYSQIVNDFQKGDIAEGYSVSREKKESFPLTVTSAQKNPTAFYLCASSIVGHYSNQPQHFGDGTRLSIL.

CDR3: CASSSSGRKTGTGELFF. In DNA form, the CDR3 reads TGCGCCAGCAGCTCCTCGGGCCGGAAGACGGGCACCGGGGAGCTGTTTTTT. V usage is TRBV5-1 and J usage is TRBJ2-2, with D hard to call. Trimming stripped 3 bases from V and 4 bases from J, with 19 bases between. Looked up from germline, CDR1 is SGHRS and CDR2 is YFSETQ. This CDR3 is 17 amino acids long. The full variable domain, completed using reference TRBV5-1 and TRBJ2-2, is KAGVTQTPRYLIKTRGQQVTLSCSPISGHRSVSWYQQTPGQGLQFLFEYFSETQRNKGNFPGRFSGRQFSNSRSEMNVSTLELGDSALYLCASSSSGRKTGTGELFFGEGSRLTVL.

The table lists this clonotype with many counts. The CDR3 coding sequence is TGCAGTGCTATTTGGGGAACAGATACGCAGTATTTT. Translating gives CSAIWGTDTQYF. The chain is built from TRBV20-1 and TRBJ2-3; D remains unclear. Trimming stripped 4 bases from V and 3 bases from J, with 8 bases between. CDR3 length equals 12 residues. Germline V gene sequence: CDR1 DFQATT, CDR2 SNEGSKA (reference sequence).

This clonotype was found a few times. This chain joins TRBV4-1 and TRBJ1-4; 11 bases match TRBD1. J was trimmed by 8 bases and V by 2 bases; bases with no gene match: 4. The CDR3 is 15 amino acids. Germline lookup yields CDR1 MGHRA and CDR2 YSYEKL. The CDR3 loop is CASSQSGQGAEKLFF. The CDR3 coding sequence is TGCGCCAGCAGCCAATCTGGACAGGGGGCCGAAAAACTGTTTTTT.

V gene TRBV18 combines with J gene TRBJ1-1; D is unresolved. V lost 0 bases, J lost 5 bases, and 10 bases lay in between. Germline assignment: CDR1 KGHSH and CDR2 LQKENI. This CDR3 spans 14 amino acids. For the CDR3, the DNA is TGTGCCAGCTCACCACCGACGGGAGTGACTGAAGCTTTCTTT. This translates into CASSPPTGVTEAFF. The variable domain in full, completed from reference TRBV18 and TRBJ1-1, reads NAGVMQNPRHLVRRRGQEARLRCSPMKGHSHVYWYRQLPEEGLKFMVYLQKENIIDESGMPKERFSAEFPKEGPSILRIQQVVRGDSAAYFCASSPPTGVTEAFFGQGTRLTVV.

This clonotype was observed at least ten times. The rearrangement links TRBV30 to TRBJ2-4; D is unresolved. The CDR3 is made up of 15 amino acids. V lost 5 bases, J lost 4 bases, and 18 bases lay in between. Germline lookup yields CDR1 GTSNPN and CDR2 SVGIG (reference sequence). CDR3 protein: CAWDTAQSGKNIQYF. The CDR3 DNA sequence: TGTGCCTGGGATACAGCTCAAAGTGGTAAAAACATTCAGTACTTC.

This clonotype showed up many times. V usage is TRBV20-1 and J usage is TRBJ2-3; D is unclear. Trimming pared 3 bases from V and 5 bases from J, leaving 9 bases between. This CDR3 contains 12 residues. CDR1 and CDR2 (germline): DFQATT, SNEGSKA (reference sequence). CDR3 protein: CSASHPGDTQYF. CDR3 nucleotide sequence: TGCAGTGCTAGCCACCCCGGAGATACGCAGTATTTT.

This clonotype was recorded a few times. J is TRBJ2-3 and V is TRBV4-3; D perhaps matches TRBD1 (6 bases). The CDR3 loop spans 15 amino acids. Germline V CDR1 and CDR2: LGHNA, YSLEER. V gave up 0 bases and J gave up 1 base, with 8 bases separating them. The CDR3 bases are TGCGCCAGCAGCCAAGATGAGGGGGGCACAGATACGCAGTATTTT. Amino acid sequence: CASSQDEGGTDTQYF.

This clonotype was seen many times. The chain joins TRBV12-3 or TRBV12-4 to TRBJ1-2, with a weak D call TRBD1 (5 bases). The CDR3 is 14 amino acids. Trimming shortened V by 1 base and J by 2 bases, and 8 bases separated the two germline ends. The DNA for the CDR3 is TGTGCCAGCAGTTTAGAGACAGTGAACTATGGCTACACCTTC. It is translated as CASSLETVNYGYTF.

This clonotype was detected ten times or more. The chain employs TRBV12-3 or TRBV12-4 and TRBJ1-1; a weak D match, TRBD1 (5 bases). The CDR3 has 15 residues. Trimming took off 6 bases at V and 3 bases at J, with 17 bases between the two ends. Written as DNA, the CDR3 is TGTGCCAGCAGCCGCCCCAGGGTGGAGGACACTGAAGCTTTCTTT. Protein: CASSRPRVEDTEAFF.

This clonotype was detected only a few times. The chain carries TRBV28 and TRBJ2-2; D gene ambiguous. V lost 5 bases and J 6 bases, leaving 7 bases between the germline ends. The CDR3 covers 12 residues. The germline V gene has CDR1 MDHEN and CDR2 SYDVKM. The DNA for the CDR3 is TGTGCCAGCAGTCCACCCGCCGGGGAGCTGTTTTTT. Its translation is CASSPPAGELFF.

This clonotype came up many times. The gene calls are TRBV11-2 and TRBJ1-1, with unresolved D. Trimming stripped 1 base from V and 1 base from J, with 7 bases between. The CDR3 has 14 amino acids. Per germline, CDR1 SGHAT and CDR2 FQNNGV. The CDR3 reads CASSLGFQNTEAFF. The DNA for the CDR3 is TGTGCCAGCAGCTTAGGATTCCAGAACACTGAAGCTTTCTTT.

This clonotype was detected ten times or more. The CDR3 DNA is TGTGCCAGCAGTTCAAGGGACACCAATCAGCCCCAGCATTTT. It is translated as CASSSRDTNQPQHF. The chain employs TRBV12-3 or TRBV12-4 and TRBJ1-5, with a weak D call TRBD1 (6 bases). This CDR3 is built from 14 residues. The germline V and J ends were trimmed by 4 bases and 3 bases, with 10 bases remaining between them.

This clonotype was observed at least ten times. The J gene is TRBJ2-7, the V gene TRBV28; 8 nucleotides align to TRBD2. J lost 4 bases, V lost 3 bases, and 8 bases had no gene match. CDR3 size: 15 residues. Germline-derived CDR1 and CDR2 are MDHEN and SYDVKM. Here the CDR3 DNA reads TGTGCCAGCAGTTTTACCCCGCGGGGGGATTACGAGCAGTACTTC. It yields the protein CASSFTPRGDYEQYF.

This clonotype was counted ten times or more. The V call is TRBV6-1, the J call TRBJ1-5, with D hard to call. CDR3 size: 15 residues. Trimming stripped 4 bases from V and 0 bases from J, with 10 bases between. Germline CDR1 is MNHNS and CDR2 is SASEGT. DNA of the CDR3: TGTGCCAGCAGTGGCACGCGATATAGCAATCAGCCCCAGCATTTT. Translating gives CASSGTRYSNQPQHF.

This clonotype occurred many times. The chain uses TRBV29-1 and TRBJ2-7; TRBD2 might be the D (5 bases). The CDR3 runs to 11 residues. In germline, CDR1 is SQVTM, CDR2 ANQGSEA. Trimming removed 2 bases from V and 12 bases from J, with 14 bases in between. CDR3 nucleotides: TGCAGCGTTGAACAGGACTCTCTACGGTACTTC. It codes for CSVEQDSLRYF.

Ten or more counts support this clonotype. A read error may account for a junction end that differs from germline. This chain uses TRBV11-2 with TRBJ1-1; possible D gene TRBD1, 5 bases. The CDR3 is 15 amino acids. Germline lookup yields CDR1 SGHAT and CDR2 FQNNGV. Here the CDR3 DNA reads TGTGCCAGCAGCTTAAGGCCGGGGGGAGACACTGAAGTTTTCTTT. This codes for CASSLRPGGDTEVFF. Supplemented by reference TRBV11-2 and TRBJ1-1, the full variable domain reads EAGVAQSPRYKIIEKRQSVAFWCNPISGHATLYWYQQILGQGPKLLIQFQNNGVVDDSQLPKDRFSAERLKGVDSTLKIQPAKLEDSAVYLCASSLRPGGDTEVFFGQGTRLTVV.

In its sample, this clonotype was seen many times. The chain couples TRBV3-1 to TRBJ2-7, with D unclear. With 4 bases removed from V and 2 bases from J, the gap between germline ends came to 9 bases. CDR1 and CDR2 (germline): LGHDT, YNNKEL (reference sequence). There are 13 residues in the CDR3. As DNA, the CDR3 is TGTGCCAGCAGCCTCGGCAATACCTACGAGCAGTACTTC. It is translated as CASSLGNTYEQYF.

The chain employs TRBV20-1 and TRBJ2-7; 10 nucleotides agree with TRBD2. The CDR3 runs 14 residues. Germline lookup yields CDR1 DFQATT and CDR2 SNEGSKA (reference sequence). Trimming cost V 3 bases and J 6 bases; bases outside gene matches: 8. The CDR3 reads CSASVAGGPGEQYF. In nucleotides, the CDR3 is TGCAGTGCTAGTGTAGCGGGGGGCCCAGGCGAGCAGTACTTC.

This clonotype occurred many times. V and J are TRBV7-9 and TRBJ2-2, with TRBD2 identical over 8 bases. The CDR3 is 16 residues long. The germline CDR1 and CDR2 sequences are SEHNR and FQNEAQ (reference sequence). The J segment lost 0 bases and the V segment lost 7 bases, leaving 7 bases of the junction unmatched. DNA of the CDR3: TGTGCCAGCAAGAAGGTAGCGGGGACGAACACCGGGGAGCTGTTTTTT. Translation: CASKKVAGTNTGELFF.

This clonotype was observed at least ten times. DNA for the CDR3: TGCGCCAGCAGCCAAGTCCCAGCAAGCGTTACCTATGGCTACACCTTC. This translates into CASSQVPASVTYGYTF. This chain uses TRBV4-3 with TRBJ1-2; D remains unclear. The ends were cut back, 1 base at V and 4 bases at J, with 16 bases in the middle. The CDR3 length is 16 residues. Germline CDR1 LGHNA, CDR2 YSLEER.

CDR3 residues: CSVQSQGAEAFF. The CDR3 nucleotides read TGCAGCGTACAAAGTCAGGGGGCGGAAGCTTTCTTT. The chain recombines TRBV29-1 with TRBJ1-1, with 8 bases lining up with TRBD1. V lost 6 bases to trimming and J lost 8 bases; unmatched junction nucleotides: 8. Germline V CDR1 and CDR2: SQVTM, ANQGSEA. The CDR3 covers 12 residues.